One sample yielded the 24 T cell receptor beta chains listed below, sequenced in a study of blood T cell repertoires in COVID-19. Profiled with immunoSEQ multiplex PCR; TCRdb holds only in-frame clones, not every one. In the table there are 170,000 or so clones, around nine tenths of which are singletons. The sample taken for sequencing was peripheral blood. These receptors were obtained from a man between 60 and 75 years old with COVID-19, enrolled during active disease.

This chain links TRBV6-5 with TRBJ1-6; no definite D call. CDR1 MNHEY and CDR2 SVGAGI come from the germline V gene. CDR3 size: 14 residues. Deletions cut 4 bases from V and 6 bases from J, with 10 bases between. The CDR3: CASSFERANSPLHF. CDR3 DNA sequence: TGTGCCAGCAGTTTTGAGAGGGCTAATTCACCCCTCCACTTT.

The chain is built from TRBV4-1 and TRBJ2-7, with 9 bases identical to TRBD2. Losses at the gene ends were 3 bases for V and 6 bases for J; bases not matched to a gene: 15. This CDR3 is 17 amino acids long. CDR1 MGHRA and CDR2 YSYEKL come from the germline V gene. The CDR3 region is CASSHDTTGLARFEQYF. CDR3 DNA: TGCGCCAGCAGCCACGATACCACGGGACTAGCACGGTTCGAGCAGTACTTC.

The gene calls are TRBV7-3 and TRBJ1-1; 10 bases line up with TRBD1. With 5 bases clipped from V and 3 bases from J, the junction kept 6 bases outside the gene matches. Germline V gene sequence: CDR1 SGHTA, CDR2 FQGTGA. There are 15 residues in the CDR3. DNA for the CDR3: TGTGCCAGCAGCCCCTCGGGACAGGGGTACACTGAAGCTTTCTTT. It translates to CASSPSGQGYTEAFF.

V is TRBV7-9 and J is TRBJ1-3, with D perhaps matching TRBD1 (5 bases). Germline V CDR1 and CDR2: SEHNR, FQNEAQ (reference sequence). This CDR3 has 12 residues. The V end lost 4 bases, the J end lost 7 bases, and 8 bases lay between the germline ends. The CDR3 coding sequence is TGTGCCAGCAGCTCCCCAGGGAACACCATATATTTT. Its protein product is CASSSPGNTIYF.

V and J are TRBV9 and TRBJ1-2; TRBD1 matches 8 bases. The junction had 6 bases not matched to a gene; V was cut back by 6 bases and J by 2 bases. The CDR3 runs to 14 residues. CDR1 and CDR2 (germline): SGDLS, YYNGEE. The CDR3 nucleotides read TGTGCCAGCACCCGAGGACAGGGCAACTATGGCTACACCTTC. Its protein is CASTRGQGNYGYTF.

The chain has TRBV15 and TRBJ2-7; 8 bases agree with TRBD2. Germline V gene lookup returns CDR1 LNHNV and CDR2 YYDKDF (reference sequence). V lost 3 bases, J lost 3 bases, and 13 bases stayed unmatched. The CDR3 is 17 amino acids. The CDR3 region is CATSSDSRSGSFYEQYF. The CDR3 DNA reads as TGTGCCACCAGCAGCGATTCAAGGAGCGGGAGCTTCTACGAGCAGTACTTC.

V gene TRBV12-3 or TRBV12-4 combines with J gene TRBJ2-1; D gene unclear. The CDR3 has 12 residues. V lost 4 bases and J lost 6, with 7 bases in between. The CDR3 spells CASSSTVNEQFF. DNA of the CDR3: TGTGCCAGCAGTTCCACAGTCAATGAGCAGTTCTTC.

The chain combines TRBV11-2 with TRBJ2-3; D might be TRBD2 (6 bases). The germline V gene encodes CDR1 SGHAT and CDR2 FQNNGV. The CDR3 length is 13 residues. Trimming cost V 4 bases and J 7 bases, with 12 bases left between them. CDR3 sequence (DNA): TGTGCCAGCAGCTCGGGACTGCCAAATACGCAGTATTTT. It translates to CASSSGLPNTQYF.

The chain employs TRBV6-5 and TRBJ2-2; no firm D call. The germline V gene has CDR1 MNHEY and CDR2 SVGAGI. The V gene lost 6 bases and the J gene lost 2 bases, with 7 bases spanning the gap. There are 13 residues in the CDR3. The CDR3 region is CASRNSNTGELFF. The CDR3 nucleotides are TGTGCCAGCAGAAACAGCAACACCGGGGAGCTGTTTTTT.

The chain is built from TRBV27 and TRBJ2-2; 7 bases are shared with TRBD2. Trimming removed 6 bases from V and 2 bases from J; junction bases left unmatched: 3. Germline V gene lookup returns CDR1 MNHEY and CDR2 SMNVEV (reference sequence). The CDR3 runs to 14 residues. Here the CDR3 reads CASRLADNTGELFF. The DNA for the CDR3 is TGTGCCAGCAGGCTAGCGGATAACACCGGGGAGCTGTTTTTT.

The chain joins TRBV25-1 to TRBJ2-5, with D perhaps matching TRBD1 (5 bases). CDR3 length: 14 amino acids. Between the trimmed V and J ends, which lost 5 bases and 5 bases, there was a span of 15 bases. Germline-derived CDR1 and CDR2 are MGHDK and SYGVNS. The CDR3 DNA is TGTGCCAGCAGTAGTCGGGTGGGGCGGGAGACCCAGTACTTC. Residues: CASSSRVGRETQYF.

Points on this clone: One end of the junction fails to match germline, which may point to a read error. This chain links TRBV7-7 with TRBJ2-5, with TRBD1 identical over 7 bases. Germline-derived CDR1 and CDR2 are SSHAT and FNYEAQ (reference sequence). This CDR3 region has 14 residues. CDR3 residues: CASSLRDRQETQYF. The CDR3 DNA sequence: TGTGCTAGCAGCTTAAGGGACAGACAAGAGACCCAGTACTTC.

V and J are TRBV4-3 and TRBJ2-1; 8 bases match TRBD2. Germline assignment: CDR1 LGHNA and CDR2 YSLEER. CDR3 length equals 15 residues. V was pared by 1 base and J by 5 bases, with 4 bases of the junction left unmatched. The CDR3 DNA sequence: TGCGCCAGCAGCCAAGTGGGGCGGGGGGACAATGAGCAGTTCTTC. Protein product: CASSQVGRGDNEQFF.

The J gene is TRBJ2-1, the V gene TRBV7-3, with TRBD1 matching 10 bases. Unmatched junction bases numbered 8, after V lost 2 bases and J lost 7 bases. Germline lookup yields CDR1 SGHTA and CDR2 FQGTGA. The CDR3 runs 16 residues. CDR3 sequence: CASSLLAGTGANEQFF. CDR3 coding DNA: TGTGCCAGCAGCTTATTGGCCGGGACAGGGGCGAATGAGCAGTTCTTC.

The V gene is TRBV6-2 or TRBV6-3, the J gene TRBJ2-2; D perhaps matches TRBD1 (6 bases). Trimming cost V 4 bases and J 4 bases, with 10 bases left between them. The CDR3 has 14 residues. Germline V gene data show CDR1 as MNHEY and CDR2 as SVGEGT. CDR3 coding DNA: TGTGCCAGCAGTTCTGCAGGGGTCACCGGGGAGCTGTTTTTT. This encodes CASSSAGVTGELFF.

The chain carries TRBV18 and TRBJ1-2, with 8 bases lining up with TRBD1. Losses at the gene ends were 4 bases for V and 8 bases for J; bases not matched to a gene: 6. This CDR3 comprises 13 residues. The germline CDR1 and CDR2 sequences are KGHSH and LQKENI. For the CDR3, the DNA is TGTGCCAGCTCACTCCGGACAGGGTTCGGCTACACCTTC. It translates to CASSLRTGFGYTF.

V and J are TRBV12-5 and TRBJ1-1, with a possible D match to TRBD1 (5 bases). Germline lookup yields CDR1 LGHNT and CDR2 FRNRAP. V dropped 2 bases and J dropped 4 bases, with 8 bases sitting between them. This CDR3 has 13 amino acids. As DNA, the CDR3 is TGTGCTAGTGGTTTGTTCGGGGGCACTGAAGCTTTCTTT. It is translated as CASGLFGGTEAFF.

CDR3 in DNA: TGTGCCAGCATCCTCAGGGGAGAAGAGACCCAGTACTTC. Residues: CASILRGEETQYF. This chain links TRBV12-3 or TRBV12-4 with TRBJ2-5, with TRBD1 as a possible D gene (6 bases). V was trimmed by 7 bases and J by 3 bases, leaving 12 bases between them. The CDR3 has 13 amino acids.

This rearrangement joins TRBV24-1 to TRBJ2-7, with 10 bases that match TRBD2. With V trimmed by 3 bases and J by 5 bases, 6 bases remained unmatched. This CDR3 has 15 residues. Looked up from germline, CDR1 is KGHDR and CDR2 is SFDVKD. CDR3 region: CATSDAASGRNEQYF. The CDR3 DNA follows: TGTGCCACCAGTGATGCGGCTAGCGGGAGAAACGAGCAGTACTTC.

The chain carries TRBV29-1 and TRBJ1-2, with D maybe TRBD1 (5 bases). This CDR3 has 10 residues. Trimming stripped 6 bases from V and 8 bases from J, with 10 bases between. The germline gives CDR1 SQVTM, CDR2 ANQGSEA. CDR3 DNA sequence: TGCAGCGTGGTGACAGACGGCTACACCTTC. Translated: CSVVTDGYTF.

The chain combines TRBV28 with TRBJ1-1; D possibly corresponds to TRBD1 (5 bases). CDR1 is MDHEN, CDR2 SYDVKM, per germline. The CDR3 is made up of 17 amino acids. V lost 6 bases and J 4 bases, leaving 24 bases between the germline ends. CDR3: CASSPLARYLRGTEAFF. The DNA for the CDR3 is TGTGCCAGCAGCCCATTAGCCCGATATTTAAGGGGCACTGAAGCTTTCTTT.

This clone has just one count. The gene calls are TRBV18 and TRBJ2-7, with D unresolved. The V gene's germline CDR1 is KGHSH and CDR2 LQKENI. V gave up 3 bases and J gave up 6 bases, with 15 bases separating them. This CDR3 contains 14 residues. CDR3 residues: CASSPNSPLGEQYF. CDR3 sequence (DNA): TGTGCCAGCTCACCTAACAGTCCATTGGGCGAGCAGTACTTC.

The chain recombines TRBV6-2 or TRBV6-3 with TRBJ1-1; TRBD1 aligns across 7 bases. V gave up 6 bases and J gave up 6 bases; unmatched junction bases: 13. The CDR3 runs 15 residues. Looked up from germline, CDR1 is MNHEY and CDR2 is SVGEGT. This CDR3 is CASSRPDRALSEAFF. DNA for the CDR3: TGTGCCAGCAGCAGACCTGACAGGGCGCTTTCTGAAGCTTTCTTT.

In DNA, the CDR3 is TGTGCCAGCTCACCTAACAGGGTGGCTAACTATGGCTACACCTTC. It specifies CASSPNRVANYGYTF. The J gene is TRBJ1-2, the V gene TRBV18; weak D call: TRBD1 (6 bases). CDR3 size: 15 residues. V was clipped by 3 bases and J by 0 bases, with 11 bases between them. Germline V gives CDR1 KGHSH, CDR2 LQKENI. Supplemented by reference TRBV18 and TRBJ1-2, the full variable domain reads NAGVMQNPRHLVRRRGQEARLRCSPMKGHSHVYWYRQLPEEGLKFMVYLQKENIIDESGMPKERFSAEFPKEGPSILRIQQVVRGDSAAYFCASSPNRVANYGYTFGSGTRLTVV.